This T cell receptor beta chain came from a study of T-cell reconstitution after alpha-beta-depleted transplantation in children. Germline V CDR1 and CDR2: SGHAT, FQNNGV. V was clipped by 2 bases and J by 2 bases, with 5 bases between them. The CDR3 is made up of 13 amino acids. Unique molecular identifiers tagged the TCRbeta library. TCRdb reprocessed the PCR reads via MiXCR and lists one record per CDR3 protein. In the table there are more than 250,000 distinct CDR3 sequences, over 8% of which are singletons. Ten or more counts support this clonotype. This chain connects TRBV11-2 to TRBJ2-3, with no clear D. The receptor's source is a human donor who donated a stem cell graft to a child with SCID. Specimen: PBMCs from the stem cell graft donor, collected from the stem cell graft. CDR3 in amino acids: CASSLSYTDTQYF. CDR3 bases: TGTGCCAGCAGCTTATCGTACACAGATACGCAGTATTTT.